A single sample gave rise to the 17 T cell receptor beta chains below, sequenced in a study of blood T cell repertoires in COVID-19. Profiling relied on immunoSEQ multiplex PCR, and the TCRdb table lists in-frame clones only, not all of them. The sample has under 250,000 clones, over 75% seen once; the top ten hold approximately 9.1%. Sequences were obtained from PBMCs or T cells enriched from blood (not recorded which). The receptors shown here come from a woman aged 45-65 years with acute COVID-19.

The CDR3 sequence is CASSYTEAFF. The DNA of the CDR3 is TGTGCCAGCAGCTACACTGAAGCTTTCTTT. V is TRBV2 and J is TRBJ1-1; D unresolved. Trimming left V 6 bases short and J 3 bases short, with 2 bases between. There are 10 residues in the CDR3. Germline CDR1 and CDR2: SNHLY and FYNNEI.

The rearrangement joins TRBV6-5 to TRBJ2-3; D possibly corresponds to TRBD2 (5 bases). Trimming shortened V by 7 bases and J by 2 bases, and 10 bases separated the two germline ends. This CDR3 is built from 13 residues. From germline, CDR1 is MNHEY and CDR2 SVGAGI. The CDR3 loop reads CASKDFNTDTQYF. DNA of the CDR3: TGTGCCAGCAAGGACTTCAACACAGATACGCAGTATTTT.

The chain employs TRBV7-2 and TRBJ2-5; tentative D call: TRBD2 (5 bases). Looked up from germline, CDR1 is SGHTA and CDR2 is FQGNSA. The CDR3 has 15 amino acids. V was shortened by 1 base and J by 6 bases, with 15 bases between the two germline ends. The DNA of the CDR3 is TGTGCCAGCAGCTTAGTGAGGGATTCAGTTCAGACCCAGTACTTC. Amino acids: CASSLVRDSVQTQYF.

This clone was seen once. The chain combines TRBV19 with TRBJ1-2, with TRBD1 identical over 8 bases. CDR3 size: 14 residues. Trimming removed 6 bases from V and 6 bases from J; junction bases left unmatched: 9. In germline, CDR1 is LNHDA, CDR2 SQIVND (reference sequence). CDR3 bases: TGTGCCAGTAGCCCGGACAGGGCGACCCATGGCTACACCTTC. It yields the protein CASSPDRATHGYTF.

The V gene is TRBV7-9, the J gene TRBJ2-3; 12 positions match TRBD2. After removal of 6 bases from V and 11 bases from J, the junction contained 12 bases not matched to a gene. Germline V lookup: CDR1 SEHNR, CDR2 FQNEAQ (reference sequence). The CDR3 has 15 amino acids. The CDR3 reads CASRPTSGGPREQYF. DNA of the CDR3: TGTGCCAGCAGACCAACTAGCGGGGGGCCTCGGGAGCAGTATTTT.

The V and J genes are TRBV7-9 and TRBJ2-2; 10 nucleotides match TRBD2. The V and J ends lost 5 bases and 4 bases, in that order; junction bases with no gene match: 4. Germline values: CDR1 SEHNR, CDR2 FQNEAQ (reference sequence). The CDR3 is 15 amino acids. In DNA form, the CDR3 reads TGTGCCAGCAGCCTAAGACTAGCGGGCACCGGGGAGCTGTTTTTT. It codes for CASSLRLAGTGELFF.

Written as DNA, the CDR3 is TGTGCCAGCAGCCAAGTAGGGGGACTAGCGGGGTACAATGAGCAGTTCTTC. It specifies CASSQVGGLAGYNEQFF. The chain uses TRBV3-1 (or the pseudogene TRBV3-2) and TRBJ2-1; 13 nucleotides line up with TRBD2. Germline loops: CDR1 LGHDT, CDR2 YNNKEL (reference sequence). With 1 base clipped from V and 4 bases from J, the junction kept 4 bases outside the gene matches. The CDR3 spans 17 residues.

This CDR3 reads CASSQDRRLAGQETQYF. The CDR3 nucleotides are TGTGCCAGCAGCCAAGATCGAAGGCTAGCGGGGCAAGAGACCCAGTACTTC. The genes are TRBV3-1 (or the pseudogene TRBV3-2) and TRBJ2-5, with 9 bases that match TRBD2. The CDR3 has 17 residues. Trimming removed 0 bases from V and 2 bases from J; junction bases left unmatched: 7. CDR1 LGHDT and CDR2 YNNKEL come from the germline V gene (reference sequence).

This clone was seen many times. The CDR3 bases are TGTGCCAGCAGTTACAGCCGGGAACCTCCCTACGAGCAGTACTTC. Protein: CASSYSREPPYEQYF. The chain employs TRBV6-5 and TRBJ2-7; the D gene is possibly TRBD2 (5 bases). The CDR3 loop spans 15 amino acids. Germline CDR1 MNHEY, CDR2 SVGAGI. Trimming took 2 bases from V and 2 from J, leaving 13 bases between them.

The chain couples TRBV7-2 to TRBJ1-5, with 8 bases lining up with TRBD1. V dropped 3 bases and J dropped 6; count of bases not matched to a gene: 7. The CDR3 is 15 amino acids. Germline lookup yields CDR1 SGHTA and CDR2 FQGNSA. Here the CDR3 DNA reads TGTGCCAGCAGCTTTCCCGGACAGGGAAGTCAGCCCCAGCATTTT. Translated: CASSFPGQGSQPQHF.

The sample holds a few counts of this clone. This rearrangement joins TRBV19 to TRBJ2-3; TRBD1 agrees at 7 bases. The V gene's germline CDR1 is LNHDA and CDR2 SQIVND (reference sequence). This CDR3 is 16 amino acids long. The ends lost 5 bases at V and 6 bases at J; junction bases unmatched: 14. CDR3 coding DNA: TGTGCCAGTAGTTTACCGACAGGGCAGGGCAGGGATACGCAGTATTTT. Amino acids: CASSLPTGQGRDTQYF.

Here the CDR3 DNA reads TGTGCCAGTAGTACTTCGGCCGGGAGGGTGTCCTACGAGCAGTACTTC. As protein: CASSTSAGRVSYEQYF. The rearrangement links TRBV19 to TRBJ2-7, with 8 bases matching TRBD2. Germline CDR1 and CDR2: LNHDA and SQIVND (reference sequence). With V trimmed by 4 bases and J by 1 base, 9 bases remained unmatched. The CDR3 is 16 residues long.

DNA for the CDR3: TGTGCCAGCAGTCCCGGGTCCTCTGGAAACACCATATATTTT. Translated, it gives CASSPGSSGNTIYF. This chain joins TRBV27 and TRBJ1-3; D is uncertain. The CDR3 totals 14 residues. V lost 5 bases and J 0 bases, leaving 8 bases between the germline ends. Germline CDR1 MNHEY, CDR2 SMNVEV (reference sequence).

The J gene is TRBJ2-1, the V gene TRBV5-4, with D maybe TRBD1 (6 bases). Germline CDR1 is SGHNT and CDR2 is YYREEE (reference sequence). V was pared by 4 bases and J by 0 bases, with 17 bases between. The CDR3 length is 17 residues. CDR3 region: CASSPRMGDNSYNEQFF. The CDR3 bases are TGTGCCAGCAGCCCACGAATGGGGGACAACTCCTACAATGAGCAGTTCTTC. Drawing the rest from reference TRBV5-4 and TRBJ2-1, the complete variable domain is ETGVTQSPTHLIKTRGQQVTLRCSSQSGHNTVSWYQQALGQGPQFIFQYYREEENGRGNFPPRFSGLQFPNYSSELNVNALELDDSALYLCASSPRMGDNSYNEQFFGPGTRLTVL.

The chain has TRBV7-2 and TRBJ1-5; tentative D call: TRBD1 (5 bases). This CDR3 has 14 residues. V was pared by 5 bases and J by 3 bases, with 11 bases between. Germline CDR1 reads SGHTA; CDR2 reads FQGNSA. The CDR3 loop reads CASSLDSSNQPQHF. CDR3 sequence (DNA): TGTGCCAGCAGCCTTGACAGTTCCAATCAGCCCCAGCATTTT.

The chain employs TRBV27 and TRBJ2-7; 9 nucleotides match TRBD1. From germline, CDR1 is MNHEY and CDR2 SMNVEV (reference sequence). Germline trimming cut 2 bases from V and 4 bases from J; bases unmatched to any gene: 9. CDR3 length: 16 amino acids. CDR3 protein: CASSLGPRGQGYEQYF. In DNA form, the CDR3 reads TGTGCCAGCAGTTTAGGTCCCAGGGGACAGGGATACGAGCAGTACTTC.

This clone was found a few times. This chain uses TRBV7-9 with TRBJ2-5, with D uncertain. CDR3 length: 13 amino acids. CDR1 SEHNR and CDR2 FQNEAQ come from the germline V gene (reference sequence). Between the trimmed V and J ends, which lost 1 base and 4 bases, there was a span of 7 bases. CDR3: CASSLVQRETQYF. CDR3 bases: TGTGCCAGCAGCTTAGTTCAGCGAGAGACCCAGTACTTC.